This T cell receptor (beta chain) was identified during a study of T cell responses to AZD1222 COVID-19 vaccine (dated by TCRdb to the early 2020s). In the study overall: TCR sequencing was performed for about 240 trial participants, of whom approximately 200 were given two doses of AZD1222 and roughly 25 were given two doses of MenACWY control vaccine. Enrollment into the trials was organized by age into subgroups of 18-55, 56-69 and 70-plus years, and those subgroups contained about 160, 30 and 59 TCR-sequenced participants, respectively. Broad study findings and their caveats: Vaccine-associated CD4 TCRs spanned the whole spike protein, with dominant responses in regions 160-218 and 743-854. After two AZD1222 doses, spike-specific TCR breadth and depth were significantly higher than at day 0 and than in MenACWY recipients. Because no day 14 peak-response samples were available, repertoires were characterized only after the peak T cell response. Most participants were white British and females outnumbered males, and the authors suggested that clonal diversity may have been underestimated. Conclusions about previously exposed vaccinees are limited because only six or seven AZD1222 recipients were SARS-CoV-2 seropositive at baseline. The 56-69-year group was small, and its depth increase did not reach significance, likely because of low power. Epitopes outside the regions mutated in the B.1.351 and B.1.1.7 variants were reportedly recognized by nearly half of the unique spike-specific TCRs.

The CDR3 starts with the cysteine, ends with the phenylalanine, and has 12 residues. Only CDR3 DNA is held: 36 bases, read in frame from base 1. Trimming at the junction amounts to 1 base on V and 7 bases on J, and the germline ends lie 7 bases apart. In the germline V gene (reference sequence), CDR1 corresponds to PRHDT and CDR2 to FYEKMQ. Of note for this clone: Its recognized antigen is unknown. No qualities accompany the bases; no much larger clone lies one base away.

The time point label here, explained by the study, means: about 28 days (+/-7) after the second vaccine dose. AZD1222 recipients whose second dose came at about 4 weeks and those whose second dose came at about 12 weeks were combined into one group, since spike-specific TCR depth and breadth did not differ between the two schedules. The vaccinee samples were drawn from two UK trials, COV001 and COV002, one of which was a single-blind randomized controlled phase 2/3 trial testing AZD1222 (ChAdOx1 nCoV-19) in healthy adults. For TCRbeta chain sequencing, PBMC samples were collected from trial participants at day 0 and at day 28 after the second dose. The CDR3 regions of human TCRbeta chains were analyzed by immunosequencing. The authors' pipeline ran thus. Repertoire TCRs were matched against a reference library of SARS-CoV-2-specific TCRs generated with the MIRA antigen-specificity platform. Breadth was defined as the fraction of unique TCRs that were SARS-CoV-2-associated, and depth was defined as the fraction of total T cells that were SARS-CoV-2-associated. Using the MIRA data, each spike-specific TCR was mapped to the spike region that the TCR reacts to and placed in a CD4 or CD8 class. Log10-transformed breadth and depth values were compared by one-way ANOVA with Sidak's multiple comparisons tests. TCRdb limited this immuneACCESS table to in-frame rearrangements with V and J called. A share of clones is missing; checked studies link under half to unresolved V genes, and the rest is unexplained. The V and J calls and clone size come from that table; D and trimming were worked out from the DNA. A total of 150,000 to 200,000 clones appear in this sample, around 90% of them only once. Approximately 1.9% of the sample rests with the top ten.

Here the sequenced sample was peripheral blood, taken 28 days after the second AZD1222 dose. Recombination linked TRBV13 to TRBJ1-1; too little of a D gene remains to name it. The sequence came from an adult who received the AZD1222 COVID-19 vaccine. The CDR3 here reads CASSLESSEAFF. The DNA is TGTGCCAGCAGCTTAGAGTCCAGTGAAGCTTTCTTT.